This TCR beta chain was obtained from a study of Ad26.COV2.S vaccination and SARS-CoV-2 variants. Stated treatment: about 20 received Ad26.COV2.S at low or high dose, single or two shots; roughly 5 received placebo; per-sample allocation not given. Sampling was done on day 63 after the first vaccine or placebo injection. Vaccination used an Ad26 vector expressing Wuhan-strain SARS-CoV-2 spike. Profiling relied on immunoSEQ multiplex PCR, and the TCRdb table lists in-frame clones only, not all of them. The data contain about 350,000 clones, 80% to 90% of them singletons. Study conclusions and caveats: The authors reported substantial breadth in spike-specific CD8+ and CD4+ T cell responses after vaccination.

Remarks on this clone: The antigen is undetermined.

This specimen consisted of peripheral blood, obtained in a trial of Ad26.COV2.S vaccine versus placebo. This TCR was recovered from a person between 18 and 65 years old who received the Ad26.COV2.S COVID-19 vaccine or a placebo.

CDR3 nucleotide sequence: TGTGCCAGCAGCGTAGTTTCCGCTCCCGGGGAGCTGTTTTTT. Amino acids: CASSVVSAPGELFF. This sequence joins TRBV9 and TRBJ2-2; no clear D gene. The CDR3 covers 14 residues. Germline V gene sequence: CDR1 SGDLS, CDR2 YYNGEE. The V gene lost 0 bases and the J gene lost 6 bases, with 9 bases spanning the gap. The variable domain in full, with the rest retrieved from reference TRBV9 and TRBJ2-2, is DSGVTQTPKHLITATGQRVTLRCSPRSGDLSVYWYQQSLDQGLQFLIQYYNGEERAKGNILERFSAQQFPDLHSELNLSSLELGDSALYFCASSVVSAPGELFFGEGSRLTVL.